One and the same sample provided the 32 T cell receptor beta chains below, sequenced in a study of CD8 T cells in Susac syndrome. Random hexamers were used to reverse transcribe about 0.5 to 1 ug of RNA. TCRdb redid the calling of the immunoSEQ multiplex PCR reads with MiXCR, one entry per CDR3 protein. Here the sample spans 200,000 to 250,000 distinct CDR3 sequences, 94% being singletons. Input material: CD4+ T cells from PBMCs. Receptors were obtained from a human donor with Susac syndrome.

This clonotype was detected once. V and J are TRBV20-1 and TRBJ2-7, with 8 positions matching TRBD1. The CDR3 has 13 amino acids. Germline assignment: CDR1 DFQATT and CDR2 SNEGSKA (reference sequence). The trim removed 3 bases at V and 2 bases at J, leaving 3 bases unmatched. CDR3 region: CSASQGAPYEQYF. Here the CDR3 DNA reads TGCAGTGCTAGCCAGGGGGCCCCCTACGAGCAGTACTTC.

The chain couples TRBV5-4 to TRBJ2-2, with unresolved D. The V gene lost 0 bases and the J gene lost 7 bases, with 4 bases spanning the gap. CDR1 is SGHNT, CDR2 YYREEE, per germline (reference sequence). The CDR3 has 12 residues. The CDR3 nucleotides are TGTGCCAGCAGCTTGGTCGTCGGGGAGCTGTTTTTT. Translating it yields CASSLVVGELFF.

The chain combines TRBV6-1 with TRBJ1-5; D remains unclear. CDR3 size: 11 residues. The germline V gene has CDR1 MNHNS and CDR2 SASEGT. The V end lost 3 bases, the J end lost 6 bases, and 3 bases lay between the germline ends. CDR3 DNA: TGTGCCAGCAGTGACGTTCAGCCCCAGCATTTT. Translated: CASSDVQPQHF.

This clonotype was picked up a small number of times. The J gene is TRBJ2-7, the V gene TRBV29-1; perhaps D is TRBD1 or TRBD2 (6 bases each). The germline V gene has CDR1 SQVTM and CDR2 ANQGSEA. Trimming stripped 4 bases from V and 5 bases from J, with 18 bases between. The CDR3 runs 14 residues. The CDR3 region has the DNA TGCAGCGTTGTAAGGGGGGCAGGGACCGACGAGCAGTACTTC. This sequence encodes CSVVRGAGTDEQYF.

The chain is built from TRBV30 and TRBJ2-5, with 7 nucleotides matching TRBD1. The V and J ends lost 0 bases and 5 bases, in that order; junction bases with no gene match: 6. Germline CDR1 and CDR2: GTSNPN and SVGIG (reference sequence). The CDR3 has 14 residues. The CDR3 DNA is TGTGCCTGGAGTGTCGAACAGGGGTCGGAGACCCAGTACTTC. Encoded protein: CAWSVEQGSETQYF. The full variable domain, rest sourced from reference TRBV30 and TRBJ2-5, is SQTIHQWPATLVQPVGSPLSLECTVEGTSNPNLYWYRQAAGRGLQLLFYSVGIGQISSEVPQNLSASRPQDRQFILSSKKLLLSDSGFYLCAWSVEQGSETQYFGPGTRLLVL.

The J gene is TRBJ2-1, the V gene TRBV6-2 or TRBV6-3; the D gene is possibly TRBD2 (5 bases). Germline V gene data show CDR1 as MNHEY and CDR2 as SVGEGT. V was clipped by 5 bases and J by 4 bases, with 15 bases between them. The CDR3 contains 15 residues. The CDR3 nucleotides read TGTGCCAGCAGTCCAACGTCTAGCTTATACAATGAGCAGTTCTTC. Protein: CASSPTSSLYNEQFF.

The chain links TRBV30 to TRBJ1-1; no reliable D call. There are 13 residues in the CDR3. V dropped 0 bases and J dropped 2 bases, with 7 bases sitting between them. CDR1 GTSNPN and CDR2 SVGIG come from the germline V gene (reference sequence). CDR3 nucleotides: TGTGCCTGGAGTGTGGGCACCAACACTGAAGCTTTCTTT. It specifies CAWSVGTNTEAFF.

The chain combines TRBV2 with TRBJ1-3, with D perhaps matching TRBD1 (5 bases). The length of the CDR3 is 15 residues. Germline assignment: CDR1 SNHLY and CDR2 FYNNEI. V lost 6 bases and J 4 bases, leaving 16 bases between the germline ends. The CDR3 DNA follows: TGTGCCAGCAGAGGTGACAGAGGGAGGGGAAACACCATATATTTT. As protein: CASRGDRGRGNTIYF.

V is TRBV3-1 and J is TRBJ2-1; 10 bases align to TRBD1. CDR3 length: 16 amino acids. The V gene end was trimmed by 4 bases and the J gene end by 1 base; junction bases not matched to a gene: 4. The germline V gene has CDR1 LGHDT and CDR2 YNNKEL (reference sequence). The CDR3 sequence is CASSRGTGVSYNEQFF. DNA for the CDR3: TGTGCCAGCAGCCGCGGGACAGGGGTATCCTACAATGAGCAGTTCTTC.

The J gene is TRBJ2-5, the V gene TRBV12-3 or TRBV12-4; D is tentatively TRBD1 or TRBD2 (6 bases each). Trimming cost V 6 bases and J 3 bases, with 14 bases left between them. CDR3 length: 14 amino acids. The CDR3, as DNA: TGTGCCAGCAGCCAACACGGGGGCGAAGAGACCCAGTACTTC. Translation gives CASSQHGGEETQYF.

The genes are TRBV3-1 and TRBJ1-5; no definite D call. The CDR3 has 15 amino acids. Germline assignment: CDR1 LGHDT and CDR2 YNNKEL (reference sequence). V lost 5 bases and J lost 4, with 15 bases in between. The chain's CDR3 is CASSVTVGANQPQHF. The CDR3 DNA sequence: TGTGCCAGCAGCGTCACGGTCGGAGCAAATCAGCCCCAGCATTTT.

This chain links TRBV5-1 with TRBJ2-3; 10 bases agree with TRBD2. Germline V gene lookup returns CDR1 SGHRS and CDR2 YFSETQ. There are 16 residues in the CDR3. Trimming cost V 4 bases and J 0 bases; bases outside gene matches: 5. CDR3 nucleotides: TGCGCCAGCAGCGAAGGACTAGCGGCTAGCACAGATACGCAGTATTTT. Encoded protein: CASSEGLAASTDTQYF.

This chain links TRBV7-9 with TRBJ2-1; D is perhaps TRBD1 or TRBD2 (5 bases each). The CDR3 has 13 amino acids. Germline V gives CDR1 SEHNR, CDR2 FQNEAQ (reference sequence). V was trimmed by 5 bases and J by 9 bases, leaving 14 bases between them. The CDR3 DNA reads as TGTGCCAGCAGCACCTCCGGTGGGGGTGAGCAGTTCTTC. It yields the protein CASSTSGGGEQFF.

The CDR3 DNA sequence: TGCGCCAGCAGCCATACGACAGGGCCCTACGAGCAGTACTTC. Amino acid sequence: CASSHTTGPYEQYF. J is TRBJ2-7 and V is TRBV4-3; 7 bases are a match to TRBD1. J lost 2 bases, V lost 3 bases, and 4 bases had no gene match. Germline V CDR1 and CDR2: LGHNA, YSLEER. The CDR3 totals 14 residues.

This chain joins TRBV7-9 and TRBJ1-2, with 8 bases fitting TRBD1. Germline trimming cut 3 bases from V and 5 bases from J; bases unmatched to any gene: 11. This CDR3 comprises 16 residues. CDR1 and CDR2 (germline): SEHNR, FQNEAQ (reference sequence). The CDR3 DNA follows: TGTGCCAGCAGCTTTAGCCCTGACAGGGGCGGTTATGGCTACACCTTC. Protein product: CASSFSPDRGGYGYTF.

This CDR3 reads CASSETGLKETQYF. The CDR3 DNA sequence: TGCGCCAGCAGCGAGACAGGGTTGAAAGAGACCCAGTACTTC. This sequence joins TRBV4-1 and TRBJ2-5; 7 bases agree with TRBD1. Per the germline V gene, CDR1 is MGHRA and CDR2 is YSYEKL. CDR3 length equals 14 residues. V shed 5 bases, J shed 3 bases, and the junction held 6 bases outside the gene matches.

The chain uses TRBV5-1 and TRBJ1-1; D is unresolved. The V and J ends lost 0 bases and 7 bases respectively, with 7 bases between them. The CDR3 loop spans 12 amino acids. Looked up from germline, CDR1 is SGHRS and CDR2 is YFSETQ. Here the CDR3 reads CASSLVQNEAFF. The CDR3 nucleotides read TGCGCCAGCAGCTTGGTACAGAATGAAGCTTTCTTT.

This chain links TRBV7-9 with TRBJ2-1, with D perhaps TRBD2 (6 bases). Germline V lookup: CDR1 SEHNR, CDR2 FQNEAQ (reference sequence). This CDR3 has 15 residues. V was clipped by 5 bases and J by 4 bases, with 15 bases between them. In DNA, the CDR3 is TGTGCCAGCAGCGCGGGACTGGGCGATTACAATGAGCAGTTCTTC. This sequence encodes CASSAGLGDYNEQFF.

The chain carries TRBV27 and TRBJ1-2; D ambiguous. Germline V CDR1 and CDR2: MNHEY, SMNVEV (reference sequence). CDR3 length: 14 residues. V shed 5 bases and J shed 4 bases, with 14 bases lying between them. In nucleotides, the CDR3 is TGTGCCAGCAGTCCAAGGGAAGGGTCCTATGGCTACACCTTC. Its protein product is CASSPREGSYGYTF.

V is TRBV12-3 or TRBV12-4 and J is TRBJ2-3, with 7 nucleotides matching TRBD1. The V gene end was trimmed by 5 bases and the J gene end by 1 base; junction bases not matched to a gene: 9. The CDR3 consists of 16 residues. The DNA of the CDR3 is TGTGCCAGCAGTCCCTACAGGGGAGTGGGCACAGATACGCAGTATTTT. Translated: CASSPYRGVGTDTQYF.

This chain joins TRBV12-3 or TRBV12-4 and TRBJ2-3; D may be TRBD2 (6 bases). CDR3 length equals 16 residues. Trimming took 7 bases from V and 0 from J, leaving 17 bases between them. The chain's CDR3 is CASTPRGSTSTDTQYF. The CDR3 DNA sequence: TGTGCCAGCACCCCTCGGGGGTCAACTAGCACAGATACGCAGTATTTT.

This chain links TRBV20-1 with TRBJ1-2; unclear D gene. This CDR3 has 14 amino acids. The V end lost 7 bases, the J end lost 3 bases, and 18 bases lay between the germline ends. Germline CDR1 DFQATT, CDR2 SNEGSKA (reference sequence). The CDR3 spells CSGWVGKIDYGYTF. CDR3 nucleotide sequence: TGCAGTGGATGGGTCGGGAAAATCGACTATGGCTACACCTTC.

The chain employs TRBV12-5 and TRBJ1-2; no reliable D call. Germline V gives CDR1 LGHNT, CDR2 FRNRAP. This CDR3 is built from 13 residues. The V end was cut by 6 bases, the J end by 8 bases, with 16 bases between. In nucleotides, the CDR3 is TGTGCTAGTGGCTCCGACGGAGGTCTGGGCTACACCTTC. Protein: CASGSDGGLGYTF.

CDR3 nucleotides: TGCGCCAGCACAACAGGGGACACTGAAGCTTTCTTT. Protein sequence: CASTTGDTEAFF. This chain connects TRBV5-1 to TRBJ1-1; 7 bases are shared with TRBD1. CDR1 is SGHRS, CDR2 YFSETQ, per germline. CDR3 length: 12 residues. V dropped 6 bases and J dropped 3; count of bases not matched to a gene: 2. The full variable domain, with the rest looked up from reference TRBV5-1 and TRBJ1-1, is KAGVTQTPRYLIKTRGQQVTLSCSPISGHRSVSWYQQTPGQGLQFLFEYFSETQRNKGNFPGRFSGRQFSNSRSEMNVSTLELGDSALYLCASTTGDTEAFFGQGTRLTVV.

The genes are TRBV9 and TRBJ1-2; 11 bases are a match to TRBD1. The CDR3 contains 13 residues. The trim removed 3 bases at V and 8 bases at J, leaving 3 bases unmatched. Germline loops: CDR1 SGDLS, CDR2 YYNGEE. The CDR3 loop is CASSAGQGDGYTF. CDR3 bases: TGTGCCAGCAGCGCGGGACAGGGGGACGGCTACACCTTC. The whole variable domain, filled in from reference TRBV9 and TRBJ1-2, reads DSGVTQTPKHLITATGQRVTLRCSPRSGDLSVYWYQQSLDQGLQFLIQYYNGEERAKGNILERFSAQQFPDLHSELNLSSLELGDSALYFCASSAGQGDGYTFGSGTRLTVV.

The rearrangement uses TRBV7-2 and TRBJ1-4, with 8 bases matching TRBD1. The germline gives CDR1 SGHTA, CDR2 FQGNSA. V lost 5 bases to trimming and J lost 6 bases; unmatched junction nucleotides: 8. The CDR3 loop spans 15 amino acids. CDR3 protein: CASSRGTGGDEKLFF. Written as DNA, the CDR3 is TGTGCCAGCAGCCGGGGGACAGGAGGGGATGAAAAACTGTTTTTT.

The gene calls are TRBV12-3 or TRBV12-4 and TRBJ1-6; the match to TRBD1 covers 10 bases. J was trimmed by 10 bases and V by 5 bases; bases with no gene match: 8. The CDR3 runs 15 residues. The CDR3 DNA reads as TGTGCCAGCAGTAAGGGACAGGGGAATCAATCACCCCTCCACTTT. Residues: CASSKGQGNQSPLHF.

This chain uses TRBV6-5 with TRBJ2-6, with a weak D call TRBD1 (6 bases). CDR1 MNHEY and CDR2 SVGAGI come from the germline V gene. The V gene lost 4 bases and the J gene lost 0 bases, with 10 bases spanning the gap. The length of the CDR3 is 16 residues. In DNA form, the CDR3 reads TGTGCCAGCAGTTCAGGGGTCAGCTCTGGGGCCAACGTCCTGACTTTC. As protein: CASSSGVSSGANVLTF.

J is TRBJ1-5 and V is TRBV2, with D hard to call. CDR3 length equals 14 residues. Trimming removed 3 bases from V and 4 bases from J, with 10 bases in between. Germline CDR1 reads SNHLY; CDR2 reads FYNNEI. The CDR3 DNA reads TGTGCCAGCAGTGACGCACGGGATAATCAGCCCCAGCATTTT. Translated: CASSDARDNQPQHF.

The chain is built from TRBV29-1 and TRBJ2-3; perhaps D is TRBD1 or TRBD2 (6 bases each). The CDR3 sequence is 14 residues long. V dropped 4 bases and J dropped 5 bases, with 16 bases sitting between them. Germline V gives CDR1 SQVTM, CDR2 ANQGSEA. Here the CDR3 reads CSVGFGGVVDTQYF. DNA for the CDR3: TGCAGCGTTGGATTCGGGGGCGTGGTAGATACGCAGTATTTT.

The chain has TRBV6-5 and TRBJ2-3; perhaps TRBD2 as D (7 bases). With 5 bases removed from V and 3 bases from J, the gap between germline ends came to 21 bases. This CDR3 is built from 17 residues. Germline CDR1 is MNHEY and CDR2 is SVGAGI. The DNA for the CDR3 is TGTGCCAGCAGTCCCTCGGGGGAGGGGGATGGGACAGATACGCAGTATTTT. Its protein product is CASSPSGEGDGTDTQYF.

This chain uses TRBV5-1 with TRBJ2-6; 7 bases align to TRBD1. The CDR3 loop spans 16 amino acids. V dropped 3 bases and J dropped 0; count of bases not matched to a gene: 3. The germline V gene has CDR1 SGHRS and CDR2 YFSETQ. The CDR3 nucleotides read TGCGCCAGCAGCTCTACAGGGGCCTCTGGGGCCAACGTCCTGACTTTC. The encoded protein is CASSSTGASGANVLTF.